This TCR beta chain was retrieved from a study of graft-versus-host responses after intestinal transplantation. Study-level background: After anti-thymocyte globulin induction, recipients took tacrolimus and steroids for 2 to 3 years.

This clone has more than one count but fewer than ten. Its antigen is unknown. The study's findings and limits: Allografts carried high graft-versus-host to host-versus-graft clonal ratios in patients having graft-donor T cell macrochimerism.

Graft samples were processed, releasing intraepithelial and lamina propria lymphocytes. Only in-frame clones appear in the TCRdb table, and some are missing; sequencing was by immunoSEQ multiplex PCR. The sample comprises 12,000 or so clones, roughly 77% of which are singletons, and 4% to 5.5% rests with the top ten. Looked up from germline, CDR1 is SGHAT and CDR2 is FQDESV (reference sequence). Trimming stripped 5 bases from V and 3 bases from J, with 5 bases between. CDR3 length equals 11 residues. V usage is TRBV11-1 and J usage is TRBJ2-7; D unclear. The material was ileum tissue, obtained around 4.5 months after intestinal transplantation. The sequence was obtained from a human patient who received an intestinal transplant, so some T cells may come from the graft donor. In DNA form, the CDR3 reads TGTGCCAGCAGCCAGTACTACGAGCAGTACTTC. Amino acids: CASSQYYEQYF.